These T cell receptor beta chains were read from a single sample in a study of blood T cell repertoires in COVID-19. TCRdb's copy holds only in-frame clones and misses some; the assay was immunoSEQ multiplex PCR. This sample has tens of thousands of clones; under 85% occur once, and the top ten carry 25% to 40%. The source material was peripheral blood. Receptors originate from a woman at least 80 years old with acute or convalescent COVID-19. The CDR3 runs from the conserved cysteine through the conserved F or W. The order of the fields is D gene, V gene, J gene, clone size, CDR3 DNA, CDR3 protein. A D gene is named only where the DNA matches it firmly. Clone size is stated in some rows and not others, as once, few, many or a class when expanded.

d_call: TRBD2; v_call: TRBV10-2; j_call: TRBJ2-1; clone_size: NA; cdr3_nt: TGCGCCAGCAGATTTACTAGCGCAAGCTCCTACAATGAGCAGTTCTTC; cdr3_aa: CASRFTSASSYNEQFF
d_call: NA; v_call: TRBV9; j_call: TRBJ1-1; clone_size: NA; cdr3_nt: TGTGCCAGCAGCTTCCTAGCAGACACTCGGGGAACTGAAGCTTTCTTT; cdr3_aa: CASSFLADTRGTEAFF
d_call: NA; v_call: TRBV7-3; j_call: TRBJ1-1; clone_size: NA; cdr3_nt: TGTGCCAGCAGCTCAACCCATTACACTGAAGCTTTCTTT; cdr3_aa: CASSSTHYTEAFF
d_call: NA; v_call: TRBV27; j_call: TRBJ2-1; clone_size: NA; cdr3_nt: TGTGCCAGCAGTTTATTAGCGAGGCCTAACAATGAGCAGTTCTTC; cdr3_aa: CASSLLARPNNEQFF
d_call: TRBD1; v_call: TRBV18; j_call: TRBJ1-2; clone_size: few; cdr3_nt: TGTGCCAGCTCACCATGGGGACAGGGAGGGAACGCTAACTATGGCTACACCTTC; cdr3_aa: CASSPWGQGGNANYGYTF
d_call: TRBD2; v_call: TRBV10-2; j_call: TRBJ2-1; clone_size: NA; cdr3_nt: TGCGCCAGCAGTGAACCGGCGGGAGGGGACAATGAGCAGTTCTTC; cdr3_aa: CASSEPAGGDNEQFF
d_call: TRBD1; v_call: TRBV12-5; j_call: TRBJ2-3; clone_size: NA; cdr3_nt: TGTGCTAGTGGGGAAAAAGACAGGGTTAGCACAGATACGCAGTATTTT; cdr3_aa: CASGEKDRVSTDTQYF
d_call: NA; v_call: TRBV11-3; j_call: TRBJ2-1; clone_size: NA; cdr3_nt: TGTGCCAGCAGCTTAGCGAGCGGGCCCTACAATGAGCAGTTCTTC; cdr3_aa: CASSLASGPYNEQFF
d_call: TRBD1; v_call: TRBV5-6; j_call: TRBJ2-7; clone_size: NA; cdr3_nt: TGTGCCAGCAGCCCGACAGGGGGAGTCTACGAGCAGTACTTC; cdr3_aa: CASSPTGGVYEQYF
d_call: TRBD2; v_call: TRBV11-3; j_call: TRBJ2-5; clone_size: NA; cdr3_nt: TGTGCCAGCAGCTTAGGAGGGACTAGCAAACCCCAAGAGACCCAGTACTTC; cdr3_aa: CASSLGGTSKPQETQYF
d_call: NA; v_call: TRBV6-5; j_call: TRBJ2-2; clone_size: few; cdr3_nt: TGTGCCAGCAGTACCAGGGGGAACACCGGGGAGCTGTTTTTT; cdr3_aa: CASSTRGNTGELFF
d_call: NA; v_call: TRBV14; j_call: TRBJ1-6; clone_size: NA; cdr3_nt: TGTGCCAGCAGCCGCCCCGGGACAACGAATTCACCCCTCCACTTT; cdr3_aa: CASSRPGTTNSPLHF
d_call: TRBD2; v_call: TRBV7-7; j_call: TRBJ2-5; clone_size: NA; cdr3_nt: TGTGCTAGCAGCAATAGCGGGAGGGCCGATGAGACCCAGTACTTC; cdr3_aa: CASSNSGRADETQYF
d_call: NA; v_call: TRBV19; j_call: TRBJ1-2; clone_size: NA; cdr3_nt: TGTGCCAGTAGTATAGCGGCTAACTATGGCTACACCTTC; cdr3_aa: CASSIAANYGYTF
d_call: TRBD1; v_call: TRBV6-5; j_call: TRBJ1-5; clone_size: NA; cdr3_nt: TGTGCCAGCAGTTACACAGGGGACGGCAATCAGCCCCAGCATTTT; cdr3_aa: CASSYTGDGNQPQHF
d_call: NA; v_call: TRBV19; j_call: TRBJ1-1; clone_size: few; cdr3_nt: TGTGCCAGTAGTATAGCCAGGGACTACGAAGCTTTCTTT; cdr3_aa: CASSIARDYEAFF
d_call: TRBD2; v_call: TRBV6-5; j_call: TRBJ2-1; clone_size: NA; cdr3_nt: TGTGCCAGCAGCAGGACTAGCGTTAAGTTCTTC; cdr3_aa: CASSRTSVKFF
d_call: NA; v_call: TRBV5-6; j_call: TRBJ2-7; clone_size: few; cdr3_nt: TGTGCCAGCAGCTTGGGCGGGGTGGGGGGAGAGCAGTACTTC; cdr3_aa: CASSLGGVGGEQYF
d_call: TRBD1; v_call: TRBV5-5; j_call: TRBJ2-1; clone_size: NA; cdr3_nt: TGTGCCAGCAGCTCCACAGGGGGTCAATCCTACAATGAGCAGTTCTTC; cdr3_aa: CASSSTGGQSYNEQFF
d_call: TRBD1; v_call: TRBV6-2/TRBV6-3; j_call: TRBJ1-4; clone_size: NA; cdr3_nt: TGTGCCAGCAGTTACTCGATAGGGACAGGGAGGAACCGCGAAAAACTGTTTTTT; cdr3_aa: CASSYSIGTGRNREKLFF
d_call: TRBD1; v_call: TRBV4-3; j_call: TRBJ2-7; clone_size: NA; cdr3_nt: TGCGCCAGCAGCCAAGCACAGGGGGTTTACGAGCAGTACTTC; cdr3_aa: CASSQAQGVYEQYF
d_call: NA; v_call: TRBV6-5; j_call: TRBJ1-2; clone_size: NA; cdr3_nt: TGTGCCAGCAGTAGACAGGACTATGGCTACACCTTC; cdr3_aa: CASSRQDYGYTF
d_call: TRBD2; v_call: TRBV2; j_call: TRBJ2-7; clone_size: NA; cdr3_nt: TGTGCCAGCAGCTCGACTAGCGGGAGGCCCGATGGGGGCTTC; cdr3_aa: CASSSTSGRPDGGF
d_call: TRBD2; v_call: TRBV7-2; j_call: TRBJ2-7; clone_size: NA; cdr3_nt: TGTGCCAGCAGCTTAGAGGGTCGGACTAGCGGGGTCAGCTCCTACGAGCAGTACTTC; cdr3_aa: CASSLEGRTSGVSSYEQYF
d_call: NA; v_call: TRBV29-1; j_call: TRBJ1-1; clone_size: NA; cdr3_nt: TGCAGCTCTGCGGTAGTGAGTAACGCTGAAGCTTTCTTT; cdr3_aa: CSSAVVSNAEAFF
d_call: NA; v_call: TRBV18; j_call: TRBJ1-1; clone_size: few; cdr3_nt: TGTGCCAGCTCACTTTCTCAGGGGACTGAAGCTTTCTTT; cdr3_aa: CASSLSQGTEAFF
d_call: TRBD1; v_call: TRBV9; j_call: TRBJ2-1; clone_size: once; cdr3_nt: TGTGCCAGTGACAGGGTTGGATACAATGAGCAGTTCTTC; cdr3_aa: CASDRVGYNEQFF
d_call: TRBD2; v_call: TRBV29-1; j_call: TRBJ2-1; clone_size: once; cdr3_nt: TGCAGTCTTAGCGGGAGCTCCTACAATGAGCAGTTCTTC; cdr3_aa: CSLSGSSYNEQFF
d_call: NA; v_call: TRBV19; j_call: TRBJ1-2; clone_size: few; cdr3_nt: TGTGCCAGTAGTACCCCGGGGAGGTTGACGCGATTTGATGGCTACACCTTC; cdr3_aa: CASSTPGRLTRFDGYTF
d_call: NA; v_call: TRBV7-2; j_call: TRBJ1-2; clone_size: NA; cdr3_nt: TGTGCCAGCACCTGGGGTGGGAGGAACTATGGCTACACCTTC; cdr3_aa: CASTWGGRNYGYTF
d_call: NA; v_call: TRBV7-8; j_call: TRBJ1-2; clone_size: NA; cdr3_nt: TGTGCCAGCAGACCTGCGGGGAATAGGGGCTATGGCTACACCTTC; cdr3_aa: CASRPAGNRGYGYTF
d_call: TRBD1; v_call: TRBV15; j_call: TRBJ1-2; clone_size: medium-sized; cdr3_nt: TGTGCCACCAGCCCTCGACAGGGAAACTATGGCTACACCTTC; cdr3_aa: CATSPRQGNYGYTF
d_call: NA; v_call: TRBV20-1; j_call: TRBJ2-2; clone_size: NA; cdr3_nt: TGCAGTGCTAGTTTTCAGGGCTCGACCGGGGAGCTGTTTTTT; cdr3_aa: CSASFQGSTGELFF
d_call: TRBD2; v_call: TRBV7-3; j_call: TRBJ2-2; clone_size: once; cdr3_nt: TGTGCCAGCACCCTAGCGGGAGGGCGGCTGAACACCGGGGAGCTGTTTTTT; cdr3_aa: CASTLAGGRLNTGELFF
d_call: NA; v_call: TRBV7-9; j_call: TRBJ1-3; clone_size: few; cdr3_nt: TGTGCCAGCAGCCCAGGGCAGGCCATCGGAAACACCATATATTTT; cdr3_aa: CASSPGQAIGNTIYF
d_call: TRBD1; v_call: TRBV6-5; j_call: TRBJ1-4; clone_size: NA; cdr3_nt: TGTGCCAGCAGCCTTGGACAGGGATTAAATGAAAAACTGTTTTTT; cdr3_aa: CASSLGQGLNEKLFF
d_call: NA; v_call: TRBV18; j_call: TRBJ1-5; clone_size: NA; cdr3_nt: TGTGCCAGCTCGCTCCGTCAGGGATATAGCAATCAGCCCCAGCATTTT; cdr3_aa: CASSLRQGYSNQPQHF
d_call: NA; v_call: TRBV6-1; j_call: TRBJ1-2; clone_size: NA; cdr3_nt: TGTGCCAGCAGTGAAGCGAGAGGCTATGGCTACACCTTC; cdr3_aa: CASSEARGYGYTF
d_call: NA; v_call: TRBV9; j_call: TRBJ1-1; clone_size: NA; cdr3_nt: TGTGCCAGCAGCACCCGGACAGATCGGAACACTGAAGCTTTCTTT; cdr3_aa: CASSTRTDRNTEAFF
d_call: TRBD1; v_call: TRBV7-6; j_call: TRBJ1-6; clone_size: few; cdr3_nt: TGTGCCAGCAGCCCCCAGGGGGGAATGAATTCACCCCTCCACTTT; cdr3_aa: CASSPQGGMNSPLHF
d_call: TRBD1; v_call: TRBV6-2/TRBV6-3; j_call: TRBJ2-3; clone_size: NA; cdr3_nt: TGTGCCAGCAGTTCGGGACAGACGGGCACAGATACGCAGTATTTT; cdr3_aa: CASSSGQTGTDTQYF
d_call: NA; v_call: TRBV9; j_call: TRBJ2-5; clone_size: once; cdr3_nt: TGTGCCAGCAGCGGTATCTCGGGGGTAGAGACCCAGTACTTC; cdr3_aa: CASSGISGVETQYF
d_call: NA; v_call: TRBV6-5; j_call: TRBJ1-2; clone_size: NA; cdr3_nt: TGTGCCAGCAGTTACTCGAAGGGGAAGGGCTACACCTTC; cdr3_aa: CASSYSKGKGYTF
d_call: NA; v_call: TRBV6-5; j_call: TRBJ1-2; clone_size: NA; cdr3_nt: TGTGCCACCCGACAGGACTATGGCTACACCTTC; cdr3_aa: CATRQDYGYTF
d_call: NA; v_call: TRBV4-3; j_call: TRBJ1-2; clone_size: NA; cdr3_nt: TGCGCCAGCAGCCAAGAAGGAGGGGACCTATACTATGGCTACACCTTC; cdr3_aa: CASSQEGGDLYYGYTF
d_call: NA; v_call: TRBV9; j_call: TRBJ1-6; clone_size: NA; cdr3_nt: TGTGCCAGCAGCGCTACAGGGACCCGGAGCTCCTATAATTCACCCCTCCACTTT; cdr3_aa: CASSATGTRSSYNSPLHF
d_call: NA; v_call: TRBV14; j_call: TRBJ1-2; clone_size: NA; cdr3_nt: TGTGCCAGCAGCAGCACAGGGAGCGGCTACACCTTC; cdr3_aa: CASSSTGSGYTF
d_call: TRBD1; v_call: TRBV28; j_call: TRBJ1-5; clone_size: NA; cdr3_nt: TGTGCCAGCAGAAAGTCGGGGCTGGGACAGGGGTATAGCAATCAGCCCCAGCATTTT; cdr3_aa: CASRKSGLGQGYSNQPQHF